The rows below give T cell receptor beta chains drawn from one sample of a study of vaccination and CD4 T cells after COVID-19. MiXCR, applied by TCRdb to the PCR reads, yields one record per CDR3 protein. The data contain 20,000 or so distinct CDR3 sequences, under 70% of them singletons. No antigen has been assigned to these receptors. The sequencing sample was made of CD4+ T cells from blood, cultured in vitro. These receptors were taken from a human donor who had recovered from COVID-19. Both conserved end residues are part of each CDR3. Fields, in order: clone size, J gene, D gene, V gene, CDR3 protein, CDR3 DNA. D genes are given only for firm matches. Clone size is not always given. Where it is, it says once, few, many or a class for expanded clones.

NA | TRBJ2-1 | TRBD2 | TRBV20-1 | CSVKRPGLAGGGEQFF | TGCAGTGTTAAACGTCCGGGACTAGCGGGTGGGGGTGAGCAGTTCTTC
once | TRBJ2-2 | TRBD2 | TRBV6-1 | CASSGGLAGVGGRGPGELFF | TGTGCCAGCAGTGGGGGACTAGCGGGAGTCGGGGGAAGAGGGCCCGGGGAGCTGTTTTTT
NA | TRBJ2-3 | NA | TRBV2 | CASSESGAAVTDTQYF | TGTGCCAGCAGTGAGTCAGGAGCCGCCGTTACAGATACGCAGTATTTT
NA | TRBJ1-5 | TRBD1 | TRBV2 | CASSETGVGNQPQHF | TGTGCCAGCAGTGAAACAGGGGTCGGCAATCAGCCCCAGCATTTT
once | TRBJ2-3 | NA | TRBV12-3/TRBV12-4 | CASSGSRGTDTQYF | TGTGCCAGCAGCGGCTCTAGGGGGACAGATACGCAGTATTTT
NA | TRBJ2-5 | NA | TRBV2 | CASSLYQETQYF | TGTGCCAGCTCGTTGTACCAAGAGACCCAGTACTTC
NA | TRBJ1-2 | NA | TRBV6-2/TRBV6-3 | CASSYSWASDPRGGYTF | TGTGCCAGCAGTTACTCTTGGGCGTCAGACCCCCGTGGCGGCTACACCTTC
NA | TRBJ1-1 | NA | TRBV7-8 | CASSWPNTEAFF | TGTGCCAGCAGCTGGCCGAACACTGAAGCTTTCTTT
NA | TRBJ2-7 | TRBD2 | TRBV15 | CATSRPTSGGYEQYF | TGTGCCACCAGCAGACCAACTAGCGGGGGGTACGAGCAGTACTTC
NA | TRBJ2-7 | TRBD2 | TRBV7-2 | CASSERLAGAYEQYF | TGTGCCAGCAGCGAAAGACTAGCGGGAGCCTACGAGCAGTACTTC
NA | TRBJ1-2 | NA | TRBV20-1 | CSGDRFGGYTF | TGCAGCGGAGACAGGTTCGGGGGCTACACCTTC
NA | TRBJ1-5 | NA | TRBV6-2/TRBV6-3 | CASSYAGGSNQPQHF | TGTGCCAGCAGTTACGCGGGAGGAAGCAATCAGCCCCAGCATTTT
NA | TRBJ1-6 | TRBD1 | TRBV6-1 | CASRGDSSYNSPLHF | TGTGCCAGCAGGGGGGACAGCTCCTATAATTCACCCCTCCACTTT
NA | TRBJ1-1 | TRBD1 | TRBV27 | CASRVHRTGVTEAFF | TGTGCCAGCAGAGTACATAGGACAGGGGTCACTGAAGCTTTCTTT
NA | TRBJ1-3 | TRBD1 | TRBV20-1 | CSAGRYRGQGNTIYF | TGCAGTGCCGGGAGATACAGGGGGCAAGGAAACACCATATATTTT
NA | TRBJ2-2 | TRBD2 | TRBV20-1 | CSAVKLSSGSWTGELFF | TGCAGTGCTGTCAAACTCTCTAGCGGGAGCTGGACCGGGGAGCTGTTTTTT
NA | TRBJ1-5 | NA | TRBV18 | CASSPRDTFGDQPQHF | TGTGCCAGCTCACCAAGGGACACTTTCGGGGATCAGCCCCAGCATTTT